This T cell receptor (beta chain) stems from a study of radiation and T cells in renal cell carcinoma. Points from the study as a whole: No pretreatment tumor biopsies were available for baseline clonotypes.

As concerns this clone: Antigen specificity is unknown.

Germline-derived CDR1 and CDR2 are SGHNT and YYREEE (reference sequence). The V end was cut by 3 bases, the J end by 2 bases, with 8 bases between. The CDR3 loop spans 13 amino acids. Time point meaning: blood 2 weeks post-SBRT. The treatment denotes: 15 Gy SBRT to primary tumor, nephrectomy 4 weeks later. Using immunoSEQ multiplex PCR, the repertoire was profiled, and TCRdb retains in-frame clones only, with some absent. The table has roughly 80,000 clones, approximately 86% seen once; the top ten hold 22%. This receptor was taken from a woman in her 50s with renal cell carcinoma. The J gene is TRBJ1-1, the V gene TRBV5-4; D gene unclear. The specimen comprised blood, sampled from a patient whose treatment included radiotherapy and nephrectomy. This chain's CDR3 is CASSSQANTEAFF. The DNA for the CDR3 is TGTGCCAGCAGCTCTCAGGCTAACACTGAAGCTTTCTTT.